The 31 T cell receptor beta chains below come from one sample, sequenced in a study of blood T cell repertoires in COVID-19. The method was immunoSEQ multiplex PCR; TCRdb's version includes in-frame clones alone and lacks a portion of them. Seen here are a few hundred thousand clones, more than 75% observed once, and the top ten hold 1.5% to 2%. Sequenced material: peripheral blood. These receptors were collected from a woman aged 50 to 60 with acute or convalescent COVID-19.

This clone was recorded only once. This chain joins TRBV2 and TRBJ1-2, with unresolved D. Trimming left V 6 bases short and J 0 bases short, with 14 bases between. Germline values: CDR1 SNHLY, CDR2 FYNNEI. The CDR3 is made up of 15 amino acids. CDR3 residues: CASSPGEATNYGYTF. The CDR3 DNA is TGTGCCAGCAGCCCCGGGGAGGCTACTAACTATGGCTACACCTTC. Using reference TRBV2 and TRBJ1-2 for the parts outside the CDR3, the full variable domain is EPEVTQTPSHQVTQMGQEVILRCVPISNHLYFYWYRQILGQKVEFLVSFYNNEISEKSEIFDDQFSVERPDGSNFTLKIRSTKLEDSAMYFCASSPGEATNYGYTFGSGTRLTVV.

The rearrangement uses TRBV5-5 and TRBJ1-5; possibly TRBD1 for D (5 bases). The CDR3 contains 15 residues. Trimming removed 2 bases at V and 3 bases at J, with 12 bases between. Germline V gene sequence: CDR1 SGHKS, CDR2 YYEKEE (reference sequence). As DNA, the CDR3 is TGTGCCAGCAGCTTCGGTCCCAGGGACAATCAGCCCCAGCATTTT. Residues: CASSFGPRDNQPQHF.

The rearrangement links TRBV4-2 to TRBJ2-7, with D maybe TRBD2 (6 bases). V was shortened by 0 bases and J by 4 bases, with 10 bases between the two germline ends. There are 14 residues in the CDR3. Per germline, CDR1 LGHNA and CDR2 YNFKEQ. CDR3 nucleotides: TGTGCCAGCAGCCAAGAGGTACTAGCTTACGAGCAGTACTTC. This codes for CASSQEVLAYEQYF.

The rearrangement links TRBV2 to TRBJ2-7; 7 bases map to TRBD2. Trimming cost V 1 base and J 8 bases; bases outside gene matches: 8. The length of the CDR3 is 14 residues. Germline loops: CDR1 SNHLY, CDR2 FYNNEI. CDR3 protein: CASSEGTRGPKQYF. The CDR3 coding sequence is TGTGCCAGCAGTGAAGGGACTAGGGGTCCCAAGCAGTACTTC. The full variable domain, with the rest looked up from reference TRBV2 and TRBJ2-7, is EPEVTQTPSHQVTQMGQEVILRCVPISNHLYFYWYRQILGQKVEFLVSFYNNEISEKSEIFDDQFSVERPDGSNFTLKIRSTKLEDSAMYFCASSEGTRGPKQYFGPGTRLTVT.

The V call is TRBV27, the J call TRBJ1-5; D gene ambiguous. Between the trimmed V and J ends, which lost 10 bases and 4 bases, there was a span of 17 bases. CDR1 MNHEY and CDR2 SMNVEV come from the germline V gene (reference sequence). There are 14 residues in the CDR3. CDR3 in amino acids: CATSRVALNQPQHF. CDR3 in DNA: TGTGCCACTTCGCGGGTAGCCTTAAATCAGCCCCAGCATTTT.

The J gene is TRBJ2-2, the V gene TRBV11-2, with 9 bases matching TRBD2. With V trimmed by 5 bases and J by 1 base, 5 bases remained unmatched. In germline, CDR1 is SGHAT, CDR2 FQNNGV. The CDR3 consists of 16 residues. The CDR3 region has the DNA TGTGCCAGCAGCCCCCTGACTAGCGGGAACACCGGGGAGCTGTTTTTT. Its protein is CASSPLTSGNTGELFF.

The V and J genes are TRBV29-1 and TRBJ2-5, with 8 bases that match TRBD1. Germline values: CDR1 SQVTM, CDR2 ANQGSEA. V was pared by 4 bases and J by 5 bases, with 9 bases of the junction left unmatched. The CDR3 runs to 14 residues. CDR3 protein: CSVGQGALGETQYF. The DNA of the CDR3 is TGCAGCGTTGGCCAGGGGGCTTTAGGGGAGACCCAGTACTTC.

This rearrangement joins TRBV15 to TRBJ1-3; no firm D call. The CDR3 runs 14 residues. V shed 0 bases and J shed 8 bases, with 11 bases lying between them. In germline, CDR1 is LNHNV, CDR2 YYDKDF (reference sequence). CDR3 bases: TGTGCCACCAGCAGAGATATCGGGGAGGACACCATATATTTT. As protein: CATSRDIGEDTIYF.

The CDR3 loop reads CAISGVRSGRTDNEQFF. CDR3 coding DNA: TGTGCCATCAGTGGAGTTCGTAGCGGGAGAACGGACAATGAGCAGTTCTTC. The rearrangement joins TRBV10-3 to TRBJ2-1; TRBD2 aligns across 9 bases. The CDR3 runs 17 residues. J lost 5 bases, V lost 4 bases, and 12 bases had no gene match. The germline V gene encodes CDR1 ENHRY and CDR2 SYGVKD.

The CDR3 region is CASSFWQGNTIYF. In DNA, the CDR3 is TGTGCCAGCAGCTTCTGGCAGGGAAACACCATATATTTT. The rearrangement links TRBV7-9 to TRBJ1-3; unclear D gene. V lost 3 bases and J 4 bases, leaving 7 bases between the germline ends. In germline, CDR1 is SEHNR, CDR2 FQNEAQ (reference sequence). The CDR3 is made up of 13 amino acids.

This sequence joins TRBV19 and TRBJ1-1; D is possibly TRBD1 (5 bases). The CDR3 is made up of 15 amino acids. Per germline, CDR1 LNHDA and CDR2 SQIVND (reference sequence). V was trimmed by 6 bases and J by 5 bases, leaving 19 bases between them. For the CDR3, the DNA is TGTGCCAGTAGGGCTCCACTTCGGGGGGGTACTGAAGCTTTCTTT. It codes for CASRAPLRGGTEAFF.

The chain carries TRBV19 and TRBJ2-5, with 9 bases aligning to TRBD2. This CDR3 spans 14 amino acids. Germline CDR1 and CDR2: LNHDA and SQIVND (reference sequence). With 8 bases clipped from V and 1 base from J, the junction kept 5 bases outside the gene matches. This chain's CDR3 is CASSQLAGQETQYF. CDR3 nucleotide sequence: TGTGCCAGTTCTCAACTAGCGGGCCAAGAGACCCAGTACTTC.

This chain connects TRBV7-8 to TRBJ2-5; tentatively, D is TRBD1 (6 bases). Deletions cut 4 bases from V and 5 bases from J, with 11 bases between. The CDR3 runs 13 residues. The germline V gene encodes CDR1 SGHVS and CDR2 FQNEAQ. CDR3 in amino acids: CASSSQGRETQYF. The CDR3, as DNA: TGTGCCAGCAGCTCCCAGGGGCGGGAGACCCAGTACTTC.

As DNA, the CDR3 is TGTGCCAGCTCACCGCCGGGTCGCACAGATACGCAGTATTTT. Translation: CASSPPGRTDTQYF. J is TRBJ2-3 and V is TRBV18; D ambiguous. The CDR3 extends over 14 amino acids. In germline, CDR1 is KGHSH, CDR2 LQKENI. The V end was cut by 3 bases, the J end by 1 base, with 8 bases between.

The genes are TRBV5-1 and TRBJ1-2; 9 bases align to TRBD1. Germline trimming cut 4 bases from V and 3 bases from J; bases unmatched to any gene: 4. Germline V gene lookup returns CDR1 SGHRS and CDR2 YFSETQ. The length of the CDR3 is 14 residues. The CDR3 DNA sequence: TGCGCCAGCAGCGAACAGGGGGCGGACTATGGCTACACCTTC. Amino acid sequence: CASSEQGADYGYTF.

CDR3 DNA sequence: TGTGCCAGCAGCTTGGGGCATGAGCAGTTCTTC. It translates to CASSLGHEQFF. This rearrangement joins TRBV5-6 to TRBJ2-1, with D unresolved. The CDR3 is 11 residues long. V was shortened by 0 bases and J by 8 bases, with 3 bases between the two germline ends. CDR1 SGHDT and CDR2 YYEEEE come from the germline V gene.

This clone was counted many times. This chain links TRBV5-1 with TRBJ2-1; TRBD2 matches 10 bases. CDR1 and CDR2 from the germline V gene are SGHRS and YFSETQ. Losses at the gene ends were 4 bases for V and 7 bases for J; bases not matched to a gene: 14. The CDR3 runs to 17 residues. Here the CDR3 reads CASSRTILAGVVNEQFF. The CDR3, as DNA: TGCGCCAGCAGCCGCACAATTCTAGCGGGAGTTGTGAATGAGCAGTTCTTC.

The rearrangement uses TRBV5-5 and TRBJ1-1; 7 nucleotides match TRBD1. Per the germline V gene, CDR1 is SGHKS and CDR2 is YYEKEE (reference sequence). This CDR3 has 14 residues. Germline trimming cut 5 bases from V and 4 bases from J; bases unmatched to any gene: 8. CDR3 sequence: CASRLQGGSTEAFF. The CDR3 DNA reads as TGTGCCAGCAGACTGCAGGGGGGAAGCACTGAAGCTTTCTTT. Supplemented by reference TRBV5-5 and TRBJ1-1, the full variable domain reads DAGVTQSPTHLIKTRGQQVTLRCSPISGHKSVSWYQQVLGQGPQFIFQYYEKEERGRGNFPDRFSARQFPNYSSELNVNALLLGDSALYLCASRLQGGSTEAFFGQGTRLTVV.

This clone is a singleton in its sample. This sequence joins TRBV5-1 and TRBJ1-1, with 7 bases that match TRBD1. The J segment lost 5 bases and the V segment lost 4 bases, leaving 8 bases of the junction unmatched. Germline loops: CDR1 SGHRS, CDR2 YFSETQ. This CDR3 has 14 amino acids. The CDR3 coding sequence is TGCGCCAGCAGCCCGACAGGGCCAGCAACTGAAGCTTTCTTT. It yields the protein CASSPTGPATEAFF.

Details on this clone: This CDR3 is also generated by other DNA sequences in the sample. V and J are TRBV2 and TRBJ2-1, with TRBD2 matching over 10 bases. Germline lookup yields CDR1 SNHLY and CDR2 FYNNEI. The CDR3 contains 14 residues. Trimming at V came to 4 bases and at J to 8 bases, leaving 5 bases not matched to a gene. CDR3 nucleotides: TGTGCCAGCAGTGTGCTAGCGGGAGAGGATGAGCAGTTCTTC. This translates into CASSVLAGEDEQFF.

The rearrangement joins TRBV7-2 to TRBJ2-4; 8 bases agree with TRBD1. V lost 5 bases and J lost 8; bases outside the gene matches: 5. This CDR3 is 13 amino acids long. Germline CDR1 and CDR2: SGHTA and FQGNSA. CDR3 loop: CASSLGTGDIQYF. In nucleotides, the CDR3 is TGTGCCAGCAGCCTAGGGACAGGAGACATTCAGTACTTC.

The chain's CDR3 is CASSRTVYGYTF. In DNA form, the CDR3 reads TGTGCCAGCAGTCGGACAGTCTATGGCTACACCTTC. The chain employs TRBV28 and TRBJ1-2; maybe TRBD1 (6 bases). The CDR3 is 12 amino acids. The germline V and J ends were trimmed by 5 bases and 4 bases, with 8 bases remaining between them. Germline V gives CDR1 MDHEN, CDR2 SYDVKM.

The chain is built from TRBV6-5 and TRBJ1-5; no definite D call. Germline CDR1 MNHEY, CDR2 SVGAGI. The CDR3 loop spans 15 amino acids. The ends were cut back, 0 bases at V and 0 bases at J, with 6 bases in the middle. In DNA form, the CDR3 reads TGTGCCAGCAGTTACTCAGCAAATAGCAATCAGCCCCAGCATTTT. Its protein is CASSYSANSNQPQHF.

The chain carries TRBV27 and TRBJ2-1; D is possibly TRBD2 (6 bases). V gave up 1 base and J gave up 10 bases, with 11 bases separating them. Germline V lookup: CDR1 MNHEY, CDR2 SMNVEV (reference sequence). This CDR3 is built from 13 residues. DNA of the CDR3: TGTGCCAGCAGTTTATGGCGCGGGGACGAGCAGTTCTTC. It encodes CASSLWRGDEQFF.

The rearrangement uses TRBV28 and TRBJ2-2; D possibly corresponds to TRBD2 (6 bases). CDR1 is MDHEN, CDR2 SYDVKM, per germline. Trimming removed 10 bases from V and 6 bases from J, with 15 bases in between. This CDR3 comprises 13 residues. CDR3 DNA: TGTGCCACCCAAACGGGACTCGCCGGGGAGCTGTTTTTT. Residues: CATQTGLAGELFF.

This chain connects TRBV7-6 to TRBJ2-7, with 9 bases that match TRBD2. The germline V gene has CDR1 SGHVS and CDR2 FNYEAQ. CDR3 size: 17 residues. V gave up 1 base and J gave up 1 base; unmatched junction bases: 8. CDR3 amino acids: CASSLGDSGRYSYEQYF. CDR3 in DNA: TGTGCCAGCAGCTTAGGCGATAGCGGGAGATATTCCTACGAGCAGTACTTC. The full variable domain, rest sourced from reference TRBV7-6 and TRBJ2-7, is GAGVSQSPRYKVTKRGQDVALRCDPISGHVSLYWYRQALGQGPEFLTYFNYEAQQDKSGLPNDRFSAERPEGSISTLTIQRTEQRDSAMYRCASSLGDSGRYSYEQYFGPGTRLTVT.

The rearrangement uses TRBV27 and TRBJ2-3; D gene ambiguous. The V end lost 5 bases, the J end lost 2 bases, and 14 bases lay between the germline ends. This CDR3 is built from 15 residues. Germline CDR1 is MNHEY and CDR2 is SMNVEV (reference sequence). Written as DNA, the CDR3 is TGTGCCAGCAGTGGTCAGAAAGTTTTCACAGATACGCAGTATTTT. Protein product: CASSGQKVFTDTQYF.

The chain has TRBV6-6 and TRBJ1-3; 7 nucleotides agree with TRBD1. The CDR3 contains 15 residues. V lost 4 bases and J lost 4; bases outside the gene matches: 7. CDR1 is MNHNY, CDR2 SVGAGI, per germline (reference sequence). The CDR3 protein is CASSWAGTEGNTIYF. Written as DNA, the CDR3 is TGTGCCAGCAGTTGGGCCGGGACAGAAGGAAACACCATATATTTT.

CDR3 nucleotide sequence: TGTGCCAGCAGCTTATCGGTGGGGAGTGGGTCCTACGAGCAGTACTTC. Encoded protein: CASSLSVGSGSYEQYF. The chain uses TRBV11-2 and TRBJ2-7; maybe TRBD2 (5 bases). This CDR3 contains 16 residues. Trimming stripped 2 bases from V and 1 base from J, with 15 bases between. Germline CDR1 SGHAT, CDR2 FQNNGV.

V gene TRBV24-1 combines with J gene TRBJ2-3; 7 positions agree with TRBD1. Germline V CDR1 and CDR2: KGHDR, SFDVKD. After removal of 4 bases from V and 0 bases from J, the junction contained 6 bases not matched to a gene. The CDR3 has 16 amino acids. CDR3 residues: CATSDPDRDSTDTQYF. CDR3 nucleotide sequence: TGTGCCACCAGTGACCCCGACAGGGATAGCACAGATACGCAGTATTTT.

This clone was observed a few times. The chain has TRBV20-1 and TRBJ2-7; D possibly corresponds to TRBD2 (6 bases). CDR1 and CDR2 (germline): DFQATT, SNEGSKA (reference sequence). The CDR3 sequence is 12 residues long. The V end lost 3 bases, the J end lost 7 bases, and 13 bases lay between the germline ends. The DNA of the CDR3 is TGCAGTGCTAGTTTGGAGGGTCGGGAGCAGTACTTC. Its translation is CSASLEGREQYF.